What follows are 30 T cell receptor beta chains derived from one specimen sequenced in a study of T cell repertoires in cytomegalovirus infection. TCRdb passed the reads through MiXCR, listing each CDR3 protein once. The sample has roughly 990,000 distinct CDR3 sequences; approximately 31% are singletons. The antigens for these receptors are not known. The material was cultured CD8+ T cells from PBMCs, obtained from culture after CMV antigen stimulation. Every receptor here comes from a human donor in good health (CMV status not recorded). Some clones in this sample may be carry-over from other donors' samples.

J is TRBJ2-6 and V is TRBV5-4; 9 nucleotides align to TRBD1. Trimming took 7 bases from V and 1 from J; bases not matched to a gene: 6. The germline V gene encodes CDR1 SGHNT and CDR2 YYREEE (reference sequence). The CDR3 is 16 amino acids. The CDR3 spells CASATGGESGANVLTF. The DNA of the CDR3 is TGTGCCAGCGCCACAGGGGGCGAGTCTGGGGCCAACGTCCTGACTTTC.

The rearrangement joins TRBV20-1 to TRBJ1-2; D might be TRBD1 (6 bases). The CDR3 covers 14 residues. Looked up from germline, CDR1 is DFQATT and CDR2 is SNEGSKA (reference sequence). V dropped 5 bases and J dropped 8 bases, with 21 bases sitting between them. This CDR3 reads CSAGPGGASRGYTF. CDR3 coding DNA: TGCAGTGCTGGGCCGGGGGGCGCCTCTCGGGGCTACACCTTC.

Remarks on this clonotype: A junction boundary mismatches the germline segment, possibly from a read error. The chain recombines TRBV7-9 with TRBJ1-2, with 11 bases fitting TRBD1. The CDR3 runs to 15 residues. The germline gives CDR1 SEHNR, CDR2 FQNEAQ (reference sequence). The CDR3 spells CASSSSGQGDSGDTF. The CDR3 bases are TGTGCCAGCAGCTCGTCGGGACAGGGGGATTCTGGCGACACCTTC.

V is TRBV20-1 and J is TRBJ2-5; 7 nucleotides agree with TRBD2. Trimming removed 0 bases from V and 4 bases from J; junction bases left unmatched: 8. The CDR3 totals 15 residues. CDR1 is DFQATT and CDR2 is SNEGSKA in the germline V gene (reference sequence). In DNA form, the CDR3 reads TGCAGTGCTAGAGATCTGGCGGGAGCAGGAGAGACCCAGTACTTC. It encodes CSARDLAGAGETQYF.

The chain couples TRBV6-2 or TRBV6-3 to TRBJ1-1, with no clear D. The V gene lost 7 bases and the J gene lost 2 bases, with 23 bases spanning the gap. This CDR3 is built from 17 residues. The germline V gene has CDR1 MNHEY and CDR2 SVGEGT. The CDR3: CASTPDGIKWVNTEAFF. CDR3 DNA sequence: TGTGCCAGCACCCCCGACGGGATTAAGTGGGTCAACACTGAAGCTTTCTTT.

The rearrangement joins TRBV27 to TRBJ1-1, with a possible D match to TRBD1 (5 bases). CDR3 length equals 16 residues. V lost 8 bases and J 3 bases, leaving 22 bases between the germline ends. Germline CDR1 and CDR2: MNHEY and SMNVEV (reference sequence). In DNA, the CDR3 is TGTGCCAGCGGACTTCAGGGACGGAGAGGGGACACTGAAGCTTTCTTT. It specifies CASGLQGRRGDTEAFF.

This clonotype was counted between two and nine times. This chain links TRBV28 with TRBJ2-3; D is possibly TRBD1 (6 bases). Germline CDR1 and CDR2: MDHEN and SYDVKM. Between the trimmed V and J ends, which lost 4 bases and 3 bases, there was a span of 17 bases. This CDR3 contains 16 residues. The CDR3 DNA is TGTGCCAGCAGTTCGTCCCGGACAGTCCCGACAGATACGCAGTATTTT. This gives the protein CASSSSRTVPTDTQYF.

This clonotype appeared many times. This chain uses TRBV6-1 with TRBJ2-2; 9 bases line up with TRBD1. V was pared by 2 bases and J by 7 bases, with 5 bases of the junction left unmatched. CDR3 length equals 15 residues. The germline gives CDR1 MNHNS, CDR2 SASEGT. The CDR3 reads CASSETGGWIGELFF. The CDR3 coding sequence is TGTGCCAGCAGTGAAACAGGGGGCTGGATCGGGGAGCTGTTTTTT.

The sample holds a few counts of this clonotype. The V call is TRBV19, the J call TRBJ2-7; TRBD1 matches at 7 bases. J was trimmed by 5 bases and V by 5 bases; bases with no gene match: 6. CDR3 length: 13 residues. CDR1 LNHDA and CDR2 SQIVND come from the germline V gene (reference sequence). CDR3 amino acids: CASSSDRDHEQYV. CDR3 nucleotide sequence: TGTGCCAGTAGTTCCGACAGGGATCACGAGCAGTACGTC.

This clonotype appeared a few times. J is TRBJ2-2 and V is TRBV7-2, with 12 bases identical to TRBD2. The V and J ends lost 5 bases and 7 bases, in that order; junction bases with no gene match: 11. The CDR3 consists of 17 residues. Germline CDR1 and CDR2: SGHTA and FQGNSA. The CDR3 loop reads CASSPLAGGFLVGELFF. CDR3 DNA sequence: TGTGCCAGCAGCCCACTAGCGGGGGGATTCCTTGTCGGGGAGCTGTTTTTT.

This clonotype was seen only once. The rearrangement uses TRBV4-3 and TRBJ1-1; no firm D call. CDR3 length: 13 amino acids. V was cut by 1 base and J by 6 bases, with 9 bases left in between. Germline CDR1 LGHNA, CDR2 YSLEER. The CDR3 loop reads CASSQVLWAEAFF. DNA for the CDR3: TGCGCCAGCAGCCAAGTGCTATGGGCTGAAGCTTTCTTT.

The chain recombines TRBV29-1 with TRBJ2-2; D tentatively fits TRBD1 or TRBD2 (6 bases each). This CDR3 is 12 amino acids long. Trimming removed 6 bases at V and 5 bases at J, with 10 bases between. Germline V CDR1 and CDR2: SQVTM, ANQGSEA. The CDR3 nucleotides read TGCAGCGTCGGAGGGGGAACCGGGGAGCTGTTTTTT. It encodes CSVGGGTGELFF.

The rearrangement uses TRBV7-9 and TRBJ2-6; D is ambiguous. Germline CDR1 SEHNR, CDR2 FQNEAQ (reference sequence). The length of the CDR3 is 14 residues. Trimming removed 1 base from V and 4 bases from J, with 5 bases in between. CDR3 sequence reads: CASSLEQGANVLTF. CDR3 coding DNA: TGTGCCAGCAGCTTAGAACAGGGGGCCAACGTCCTGACTTTC.

This clonotype was seen a handful of times. The chain employs TRBV12-3 or TRBV12-4 and TRBJ1-2; TRBD1 might be the D (5 bases). There are 13 residues in the CDR3. V shed 4 bases and J shed 8 bases, with 14 bases lying between them. DNA of the CDR3: TGTGCCAGCAGTTCGGGGACCCTCAAGGGCTACACCTTC. It translates to CASSSGTLKGYTF.

This clonotype was detected only once. The chain carries TRBV6-8 and TRBJ2-7; a weak D match, TRBD1 (6 bases). Looked up from germline, CDR1 is MNHGY and CDR2 is SAAAGT. Trimming took 4 bases from V and 3 from J, leaving 13 bases between them. The CDR3 is 14 amino acids. The CDR3 DNA sequence: TGTGCCAGCAGTTCACAGGGCCCCCGCTACGAGCAGTACGTC. It codes for CASSSQGPRYEQYV.

This clonotype came up a few times. The chain uses TRBV6-5 and TRBJ2-2; either TRBD1 or TRBD2 may supply D (5 bases each). CDR1 and CDR2 (germline): MNHEY, SVGAGI. V was shortened by 6 bases and J by 4 bases, with 12 bases between the two germline ends. The CDR3 covers 14 residues. CDR3 sequence reads: CASSPPGATGELFF. The CDR3 DNA is TGTGCCAGCAGCCCCCCCGGGGCCACCGGGGAGCTGTTTTTT.

This clonotype was counted only a few times. The chain uses TRBV4-1 and TRBJ2-5; 9 positions match TRBD2. V trimming: 0 bases; J trimming: 5 bases; junction bases outside the gene matches: 4. CDR3 length: 15 residues. Germline CDR1 and CDR2: MGHRA and YSYEKL. CDR3 nucleotides: TGCGCCAGCAGCCAAGATTGGCTAGCGGGGGAGACCCAGTACTTC. Its translation: CASSQDWLAGETQYF.

V is TRBV4-1 and J is TRBJ2-1, with 10 nucleotides matching TRBD2. The CDR3 covers 17 residues. The germline V gene encodes CDR1 MGHRA and CDR2 YSYEKL. V trimming: 4 bases; J trimming: 2 bases; junction bases outside the gene matches: 8. Written as DNA, the CDR3 is TGCGCCAGCAGCCCAGCTGGACTAGCGGATCCCTACAATGAGCAGTTCTTC. Its protein is CASSPAGLADPYNEQFF.

J is TRBJ2-1 and V is TRBV7-2; D possibly uses TRBD1 or TRBD2 (5 bases each). Germline V gene lookup returns CDR1 SGHTA and CDR2 FQGNSA. V dropped 4 bases and J dropped 9 bases, with 10 bases sitting between them. The CDR3 covers 12 residues. CDR3 region: CASSSHGAEQFF. The DNA for the CDR3 is TGTGCCAGCAGCTCCCACGGGGCTGAGCAGTTCTTC.

CDR3 sequence reads: CAIRSKQQGRNTEAFF. CDR3 DNA: TGTGCCATCAGATCAAAACAACAGGGACGGAACACTGAAGCTTTCTTT. This chain connects TRBV10-3 to TRBJ1-1, with a possible D match to TRBD1 (6 bases). V lost 6 bases to trimming and J lost 1 base, with 18 bases between them. This CDR3 is built from 16 residues. Looked up from germline, CDR1 is ENHRY and CDR2 is SYGVKD.

This clonotype was observed at least ten times. The chain has TRBV7-2 and TRBJ2-3; 7 bases match TRBD2. The CDR3 totals 15 residues. CDR1 and CDR2 (germline): SGHTA, FQGNSA. V lost 5 bases to trimming and J lost 0 bases; unmatched junction nucleotides: 5. The CDR3 DNA reads as TGTGCCAGCAGCCCCAGCGGGGAGAGCACAGATACGCAGTATTTT. This sequence encodes CASSPSGESTDTQYF.

The genes are TRBV27 and TRBJ2-1; a weak D match, TRBD2 (5 bases). The CDR3 runs 12 residues. Germline assignment: CDR1 MNHEY and CDR2 SMNVEV (reference sequence). Trimming cost V 7 bases and J 8 bases, with 12 bases left between them. The CDR3 loop is CASIDLADEQFF. The CDR3 nucleotides are TGTGCCAGCATCGACCTAGCCGATGAGCAGTTCTTC.

V gene TRBV5-1 combines with J gene TRBJ1-1, with TRBD1 identical over 8 bases. This CDR3 region has 16 residues. Germline loops: CDR1 SGHRS, CDR2 YFSETQ. With V trimmed by 0 bases and J by 5 bases, 9 bases remained unmatched. CDR3 coding DNA: TGCGCCAGCAGCTTGGATGGCAGGGGGCGAAATACTGAAGCTTTCTTT. It translates to CASSLDGRGRNTEAFF.

This clonotype was observed a few times. The chain employs TRBV19 and TRBJ2-1; 10 nucleotides agree with TRBD2. The J segment lost 5 bases and the V segment lost 6 bases, leaving 7 bases of the junction unmatched. The CDR3 covers 15 residues. CDR1 LNHDA and CDR2 SQIVND come from the germline V gene (reference sequence). The CDR3 bases are TGTGCCAGTAGCCAACGGACTAGCGGTGACAATGAGCAGTTCTTC. It translates to CASSQRTSGDNEQFF.

Notes on this clonotype: A read error may be the cause here, since a much bigger clone is one base away. As the CDR3 is not closed by the conserved phenylalanine or tryptophan, this likely results from a read error. J is TRBJ1-6 and V is TRBV7-2; D gene ambiguous. The V gene's germline CDR1 is SGHTA and CDR2 FQGNSA. The CDR3 is 14 residues long. The V and J ends lost 5 bases and 10 bases respectively, with 15 bases between them. CDR3 loop: CASSPGPGRSPLHL. In nucleotides, the CDR3 is TGTGCCAGCAGCCCGGGCCCAGGCCGATCACCCCTCCACCTT.

The CDR3 nucleotides are TGTGCCAGTAGTTTTCGACGGTCGCATAAGGATGGCTACACCTTC. As protein: CASSFRRSHKDGYTF. V gene TRBV19 combines with J gene TRBJ1-2; D is unclear. V lost 5 bases, J lost 6 bases, and 19 bases lay in between. In germline, CDR1 is LNHDA, CDR2 SQIVND (reference sequence). This CDR3 is 15 amino acids long.

This clonotype showed up just a few times. The J gene is TRBJ1-6, the V gene TRBV11-2, with D hard to call. The CDR3 length is 13 residues. CDR1 is SGHAT and CDR2 is FQNNGV in the germline V gene. V shed 4 bases and J shed 9 bases, with 10 bases lying between them. The CDR3 nucleotides read TGTGCCAGCAGCTCTTTAAGTGGTTCACCCCTCCACTTT. Residues: CASSSLSGSPLHF.

The chain couples TRBV7-9 to TRBJ1-2; D is undetermined. V lost 5 bases, J lost 8 bases, and 9 bases lay in between. Germline loops: CDR1 SEHNR, CDR2 FQNEAQ (reference sequence). The CDR3 is 11 residues long. CDR3 bases: TGTGCCAGCAGCCCCGAGGTCGGCTACACCTTC. It codes for CASSPEVGYTF.

The chain recombines TRBV2 with TRBJ2-2; D not certain. V was trimmed by 6 bases and J by 1 base, leaving 6 bases between them. Germline values: CDR1 SNHLY, CDR2 FYNNEI. The CDR3 extends over 13 amino acids. The CDR3 sequence is CASRSENTGELFF. DNA for the CDR3: TGTGCCAGCAGATCGGAGAACACCGGGGAGCTGTTTTTT.

This sequence joins TRBV28 and TRBJ2-1; D might be TRBD2 (5 bases). Germline CDR1 reads MDHEN; CDR2 reads SYDVKM. CDR3 length: 14 amino acids. Trimming took off 7 bases at V and 1 base at J, with 11 bases between the two ends. The chain's CDR3 is CASKTGSSYNEQFF. CDR3 in DNA: TGTGCCAGCAAAACGGGGAGTTCCTACAATGAGCAGTTCTTC.